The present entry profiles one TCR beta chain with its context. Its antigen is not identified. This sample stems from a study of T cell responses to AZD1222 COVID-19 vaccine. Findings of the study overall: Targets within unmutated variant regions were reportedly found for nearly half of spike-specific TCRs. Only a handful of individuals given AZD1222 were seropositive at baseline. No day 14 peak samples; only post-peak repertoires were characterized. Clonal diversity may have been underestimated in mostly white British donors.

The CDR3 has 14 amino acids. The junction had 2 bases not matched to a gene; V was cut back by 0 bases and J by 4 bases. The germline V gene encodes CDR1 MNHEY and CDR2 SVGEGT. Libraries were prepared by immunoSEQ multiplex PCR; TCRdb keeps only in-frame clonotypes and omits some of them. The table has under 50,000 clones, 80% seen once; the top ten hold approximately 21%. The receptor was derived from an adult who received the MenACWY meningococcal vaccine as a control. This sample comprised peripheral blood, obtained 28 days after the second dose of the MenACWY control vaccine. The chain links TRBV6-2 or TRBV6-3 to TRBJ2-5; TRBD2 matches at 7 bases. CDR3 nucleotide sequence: TGTGCCAGCAGTTACTCGGGCGGGAGAGAGACCCAGTACTTC. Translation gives CASSYSGGRETQYF.